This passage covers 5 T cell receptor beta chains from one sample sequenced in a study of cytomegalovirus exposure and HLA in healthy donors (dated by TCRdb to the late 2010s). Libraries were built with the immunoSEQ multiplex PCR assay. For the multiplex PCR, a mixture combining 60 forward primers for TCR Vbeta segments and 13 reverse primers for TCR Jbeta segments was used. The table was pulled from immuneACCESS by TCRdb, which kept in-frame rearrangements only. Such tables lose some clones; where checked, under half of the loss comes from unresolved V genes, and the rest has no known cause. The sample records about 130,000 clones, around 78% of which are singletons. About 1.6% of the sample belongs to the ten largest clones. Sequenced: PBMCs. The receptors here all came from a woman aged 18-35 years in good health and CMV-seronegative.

The CDR3 region is CASIGGNENTEAFF. CDR3 coding DNA: TGTGCCAGCATTGGGGGGAACGAGAACACTGAAGCTTTCTTT. The J gene is TRBJ1-1, the V gene TRBV28; tentative D call: TRBD1 (5 bases). This CDR3 has 14 residues. Germline V gives CDR1 MDHEN, CDR2 SYDVKM. The V end was cut by 7 bases, the J end by 1 base, with 13 bases between. Full variable domain (rest looked up from reference TRBV28 and TRBJ1-1): DVKVTQSSRYLVKRTGEKVFLECVQDMDHENMFWYRQDPGLGLRLIYFSYDVKMKEKGDIPEGYSVSREKKERFSLILESASTNQTSMYLCASIGGNENTEAFFGQGTRLTVV.

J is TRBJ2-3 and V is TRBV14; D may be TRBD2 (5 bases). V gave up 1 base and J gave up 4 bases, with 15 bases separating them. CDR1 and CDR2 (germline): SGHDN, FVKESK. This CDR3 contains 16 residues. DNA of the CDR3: TGTGCCAGCAGCCAAGGGGAAGGCGGAGGCGCAGATACGCAGTATTTT. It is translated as CASSQGEGGGADTQYF.

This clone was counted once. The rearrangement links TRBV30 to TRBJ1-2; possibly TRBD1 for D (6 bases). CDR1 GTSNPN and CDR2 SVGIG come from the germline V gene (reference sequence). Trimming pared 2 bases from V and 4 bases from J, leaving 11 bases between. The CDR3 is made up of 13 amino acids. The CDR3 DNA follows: TGTGCCTGGAGTCTTGGACAGTTCTATGGCTACACCTTC. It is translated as CAWSLGQFYGYTF. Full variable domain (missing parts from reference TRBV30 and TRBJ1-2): SQTIHQWPATLVQPVGSPLSLECTVEGTSNPNLYWYRQAAGRGLQLLFYSVGIGQISSEVPQNLSASRPQDRQFILSSKKLLLSDSGFYLCAWSLGQFYGYTFGSGTRLTVV.

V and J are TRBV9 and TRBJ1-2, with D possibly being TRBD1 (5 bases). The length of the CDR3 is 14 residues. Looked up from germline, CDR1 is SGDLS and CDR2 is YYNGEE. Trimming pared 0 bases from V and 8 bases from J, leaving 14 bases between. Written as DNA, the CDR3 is TGTGCCAGCAGCGTAGTTACAGGTGGGGTCGGCTACACCTTC. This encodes CASSVVTGGVGYTF.

CDR3 DNA sequence: TGTGCCAGCAGCCAAGGGGACAGGGGGCTAAATGAGCAGTTCTTC. It yields the protein CASSQGDRGLNEQFF. The chain recombines TRBV6-5 with TRBJ2-1; TRBD1 matches 12 bases. The V and J ends lost 6 bases and 7 bases, in that order; junction bases with no gene match: 7. The CDR3 spans 15 residues. CDR1 is MNHEY and CDR2 is SVGAGI in the germline V gene.